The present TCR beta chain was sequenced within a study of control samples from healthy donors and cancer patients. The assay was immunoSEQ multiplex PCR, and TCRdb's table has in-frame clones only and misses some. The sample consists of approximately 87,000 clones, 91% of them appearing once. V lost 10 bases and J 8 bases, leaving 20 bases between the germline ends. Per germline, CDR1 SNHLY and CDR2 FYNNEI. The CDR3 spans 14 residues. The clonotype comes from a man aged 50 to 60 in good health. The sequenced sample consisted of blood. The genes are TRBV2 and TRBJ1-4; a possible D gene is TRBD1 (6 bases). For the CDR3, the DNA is TGTGCCACCGGGGGCGGGCTTCCAAGGGAAAAACTGTTTTTT. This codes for CATGGGLPREKLFF.